These 10 T cell receptor beta chains were sequenced from one sample in a study of blood T cell repertoires in COVID-19. Generated by immunoSEQ multiplex PCR, the TCRdb table keeps only in-frame clones and is missing some. The sample lists 150,000 to 200,000 clones, 80% to 85% seen once, with 13% to 15% in the top ten. Material for sequencing was peripheral blood. These receptors originate from a man between 18 and 35 years old with active or convalescent COVID-19.

The chain couples TRBV27 to TRBJ2-2, with 11 bases that match TRBD2. The CDR3 covers 14 residues. Germline V gene data show CDR1 as MNHEY and CDR2 as SMNVEV (reference sequence). V lost 6 bases to trimming and J lost 5 bases; unmatched junction nucleotides: 2. CDR3 bases: TGTGCCAGCAGCAGACTAGCGGGAACCGGGGAGCTGTTTTTT. Translated, it gives CASSRLAGTGELFF.

CDR3 coding DNA: TGTGCCAGTAGTCACCCCGGAGGGGTTCGAGAAGCTTTCTTT. Translation gives CASSHPGGVREAFF. V gene TRBV19 combines with J gene TRBJ1-1, with D possibly TRBD1 on 5 matching bases. The CDR3 loop spans 14 amino acids. The germline gives CDR1 LNHDA, CDR2 SQIVND (reference sequence). V lost 5 bases and J 8 bases, leaving 18 bases between the germline ends.

The chain has TRBV7-2 and TRBJ2-3, with 16 bases lining up with TRBD2. The CDR3 runs 17 residues. V gave up 5 bases and J gave up 10 bases; unmatched junction bases: 12. The germline V gene encodes CDR1 SGHTA and CDR2 FQGNSA. CDR3 protein: CASSPRPGLAGGRAQYF. CDR3 DNA: TGTGCCAGCAGCCCGAGACCGGGACTAGCGGGGGGGAGGGCGCAGTATTTT.

The gene calls are TRBV7-2 and TRBJ2-2; D might be TRBD2 (6 bases). The germline V and J ends were trimmed by 2 bases and 0 bases, with 16 bases remaining between them. CDR3 length: 18 residues. CDR1 and CDR2 (germline): SGHTA, FQGNSA. The CDR3 region is CASSLLSVGGSNTGELFF. CDR3 bases: TGTGCCAGCAGCTTATTATCGGTGGGAGGTTCGAACACCGGGGAGCTGTTTTTT.

This sequence joins TRBV3-1 (or the pseudogene TRBV3-2) and TRBJ2-7; D is unresolved. This CDR3 comprises 16 residues. V was cut by 0 bases and J by 0 bases, with 12 bases left in between. From germline, CDR1 is LGHDT and CDR2 YNNKEL (reference sequence). The CDR3 nucleotides read TGTGCCAGCAGCCAAGATCCCTACTCAAGCTCCTACGAGCAGTACTTC. Residues: CASSQDPYSSSYEQYF.

The rearrangement joins TRBV4-2 to TRBJ2-5, with 10 positions matching TRBD2. With 1 base clipped from V and 0 bases from J, the junction kept 5 bases outside the gene matches. There are 17 residues in the CDR3. Germline CDR1 LGHNA, CDR2 YNFKEQ. The CDR3 DNA reads TGTGCCAGCAGCCAAGGTGTTAGCGGGGGGAACCAAGAGACCCAGTACTTC. This gives the protein CASSQGVSGGNQETQYF.

The J gene is TRBJ2-2, the V gene TRBV7-6; 8 nucleotides agree with TRBD1. The V and J ends lost 5 bases and 6 bases, in that order; junction bases with no gene match: 8. This CDR3 contains 15 residues. Germline CDR1 reads SGHVS; CDR2 reads FNYEAQ. CDR3 DNA sequence: TGTGCCAGCAGCAACTATGGACAGGGTCCCGGGGAGCTGTTTTTT. Translated, it gives CASSNYGQGPGELFF. The whole variable domain, remainder taken from reference TRBV7-6 and TRBJ2-2, is GAGVSQSPRYKVTKRGQDVALRCDPISGHVSLYWYRQALGQGPEFLTYFNYEAQQDKSGLPNDRFSAERPEGSISTLTIQRTEQRDSAMYRCASSNYGQGPGELFFGEGSRLTVL.

This clone was seen only once. The chain carries TRBV14 and TRBJ1-2; D is undetermined. Looked up from germline, CDR1 is SGHDN and CDR2 is FVKESK. CDR3 size: 13 residues. V shed 6 bases and J shed 0 bases, with 8 bases lying between them. The CDR3 loop reads CASRQRTNYGYTF. CDR3 in DNA: TGTGCCAGCAGGCAGCGTACTAACTATGGCTACACCTTC.

The chain is built from TRBV19 and TRBJ1-2, with D possibly matching TRBD1 (6 bases). Looked up from germline, CDR1 is LNHDA and CDR2 is SQIVND (reference sequence). Deletions cut 3 bases from V and 4 bases from J, with 15 bases between. The CDR3 is made up of 15 amino acids. Written as DNA, the CDR3 is TGTGCCAGTAGTATTAGCGCAGGGGATGCCTATGGCTACACCTTC. It codes for CASSISAGDAYGYTF.

The chain carries TRBV11-1 and TRBJ2-3; tentative D call: TRBD2 (5 bases). Germline assignment: CDR1 SGHAT and CDR2 FQDESV (reference sequence). V was trimmed by 1 base and J by 4 bases, leaving 12 bases between them. The CDR3 has 15 residues. The CDR3 protein is CASSLGVGVPDTQYF. CDR3 nucleotides: TGTGCCAGCAGCTTAGGAGTGGGAGTCCCAGATACGCAGTATTTT. Using reference TRBV11-1 and TRBJ2-3 for the parts outside the CDR3, the full variable domain is EAEVAQSPRYKITEKSQAVAFWCDPISGHATLYWYRQILGQGPELLVQFQDESVVDDSQLPKDRFSAERLKGVDSTLKIQPAELGDSAMYLCASSLGVGVPDTQYFGPGTRLTVL.